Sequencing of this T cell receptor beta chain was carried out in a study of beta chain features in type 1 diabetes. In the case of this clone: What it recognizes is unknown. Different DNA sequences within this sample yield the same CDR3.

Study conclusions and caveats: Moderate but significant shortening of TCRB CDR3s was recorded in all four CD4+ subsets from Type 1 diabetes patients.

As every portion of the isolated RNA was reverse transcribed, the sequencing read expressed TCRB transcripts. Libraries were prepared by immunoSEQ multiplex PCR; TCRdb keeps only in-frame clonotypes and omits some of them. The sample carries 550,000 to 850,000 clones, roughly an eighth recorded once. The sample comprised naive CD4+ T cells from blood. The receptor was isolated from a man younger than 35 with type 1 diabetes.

The CDR3 bases are TGTGCCAGCAGCGCGAGCTCCTACGAGCAGTACTTC. It codes for CASSASSYEQYF. This chain links TRBV7-9 with TRBJ2-7, with no clear D. Germline V gene lookup returns CDR1 SEHNR and CDR2 FQNEAQ (reference sequence). The CDR3 has 12 amino acids. The V end was cut by 5 bases, the J end by 0 bases, with 5 bases between. The whole variable domain, remainder taken from reference TRBV7-9 and TRBJ2-7, is DTGVSQNPRHKITKRGQNVTFRCDPISEHNRLYWYRQTLGQGPEFLTYFQNEAQLEKSRLLSDRFSAERPKGSFSTLEIQRTEQGDSAMYLCASSASSYEQYFGPGTRLTVT.